A single TCR beta chain is shown here with its context. Two negative PCRs, clearance, or symptom resolution characterized the recovered Cohort 3 donors. The data derive from a study of blood T cell repertoires in COVID-19. Germline lookup yields CDR1 MNHEY and CDR2 SVGAGI. The CDR3 has 11 amino acids. Trimming removed 5 bases at V and 2 bases at J, with 3 bases between. Profiled with immunoSEQ multiplex PCR; TCRdb holds only in-frame clones, not every one. The top ten hold around 1.7% of the sample, which has some 260,000 clones, 80% to 90% seen once. This chain connects TRBV6-5 to TRBJ2-5; D unclear. The receptor comes from a middle-aged man who had recovered from COVID-19. Input material: PBMCs or T cells enriched from blood (not recorded which). The CDR3 coding sequence is TGTGCCAGCAGTCAACAAGAGACCCAGTACTTC. Translating gives CASSQQETQYF.